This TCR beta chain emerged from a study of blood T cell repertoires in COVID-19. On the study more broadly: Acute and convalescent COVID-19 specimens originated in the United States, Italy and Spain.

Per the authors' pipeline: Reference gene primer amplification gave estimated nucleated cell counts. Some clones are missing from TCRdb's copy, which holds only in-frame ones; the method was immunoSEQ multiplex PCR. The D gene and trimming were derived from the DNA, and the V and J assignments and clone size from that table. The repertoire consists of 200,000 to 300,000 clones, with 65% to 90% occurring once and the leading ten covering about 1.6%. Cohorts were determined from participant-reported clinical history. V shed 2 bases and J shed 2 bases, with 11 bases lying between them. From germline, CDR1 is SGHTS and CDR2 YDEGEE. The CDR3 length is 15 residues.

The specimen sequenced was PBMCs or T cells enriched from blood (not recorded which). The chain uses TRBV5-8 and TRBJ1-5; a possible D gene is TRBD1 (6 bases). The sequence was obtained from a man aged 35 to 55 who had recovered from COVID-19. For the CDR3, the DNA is TGTGCCAGCAGCTTCAGGGGAGTAGGCAATCAGCCCCAGCATTTT. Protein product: CASSFRGVGNQPQHF. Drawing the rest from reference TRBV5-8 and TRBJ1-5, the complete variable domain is EAGVTQSPTHLIKTRGQQATLRCSPISGHTSVYWYQQALGLGLQFLLWYDEGEERNRGNFPPRFSGRQFPNYSSELNVNALELEDSALYLCASSFRGVGNQPQHFGDGTRLSIL.